Below, 21 T cell receptor beta chains from the same sample are listed, as sequenced in a study of technical replicates of blood from several donors. Some clones are missing from TCRdb's copy, which holds only in-frame ones; the method was immunoSEQ multiplex PCR. In the table there are over 9,000 clones, roughly nine tenths of which are singletons. Source material: PBMCs. The receptors were sampled from a human donor in good health.

This chain uses TRBV6-1 with TRBJ2-1; 8 bases line up with TRBD2. Trimming took 6 bases from V and 8 from J; bases not matched to a gene: 9. The CDR3 is 14 amino acids. From germline, CDR1 is MNHNS and CDR2 SASEGT. The CDR3 nucleotides are TGTGCCAGCAGGCCCATTAGCGGGAAGGATGAGCAGTTCTTC. Protein sequence: CASRPISGKDEQFF.

The V call is TRBV6-1, the J call TRBJ2-1; perhaps TRBD2 as D (5 bases). Germline V lookup: CDR1 MNHNS, CDR2 SASEGT. This CDR3 contains 13 residues. Deletions cut 1 base from V and 10 bases from J, with 11 bases between. The CDR3 nucleotides are TGTGCCAGCAGTGAAGTGGGCCTAGCCGAGCAGTTCTTC. Its protein is CASSEVGLAEQFF.

The rearrangement uses TRBV11-2 and TRBJ1-1; TRBD1 might be the D (5 bases). The V end lost 3 bases, the J end lost 10 bases, and 15 bases lay between the germline ends. The CDR3 contains 13 residues. Germline loops: CDR1 SGHAT, CDR2 FQNNGV. In DNA form, the CDR3 reads TGTGCCAGCAGCTTGGGCCTTCTAGGGGTAGCTTTCTTT. Encoded protein: CASSLGLLGVAFF. Combining the CDR3 with reference TRBV11-2 and TRBJ1-1 gives the whole variable domain EAGVAQSPRYKIIEKRQSVAFWCNPISGHATLYWYQQILGQGPKLLIQFQNNGVVDDSQLPKDRFSAERLKGVDSTLKIQPAKLEDSAVYLCASSLGLLGVAFFGQGTRLTVV.

The genes are TRBV15 and TRBJ1-4; possibly TRBD1 for D (6 bases). CDR1 and CDR2 (germline): LNHNV, YYDKDF (reference sequence). Trimming cost V 0 bases and J 8 bases, with 13 bases left between them. The CDR3 consists of 15 residues. The CDR3 sequence is CATSRDRGGTEKLFF. For the CDR3, the DNA is TGTGCCACCAGCAGAGATAGGGGGGGGACCGAAAAACTGTTTTTT. The full variable domain, in which reference TRBV15 and TRBJ1-4 provide the parts outside the CDR3, is DAMVIQNPRYQVTQFGKPVTLSCSQTLNHNVMYWYQQKSSQAPKLLFHYYDKDFNNEADTPDNFQSRRPNTSFCFLDIRSPGLGDTAMYLCATSRDRGGTEKLFFGSGTQLSVL.

The V and J genes are TRBV27 and TRBJ2-7, with D perhaps matching TRBD2 (5 bases). V was pared by 2 bases and J by 5 bases, with 19 bases between. This CDR3 has 16 amino acids. Looked up from germline, CDR1 is MNHEY and CDR2 is SMNVEV (reference sequence). The CDR3 DNA sequence: TGTGCCAGCAGTTTACGTACCACAACTAGGAACGACGAGCAGTACTTC. Translated: CASSLRTTTRNDEQYF.

The chain recombines TRBV18 with TRBJ2-7; 7 positions agree with TRBD1. Germline trimming cut 5 bases from V and 3 bases from J; bases unmatched to any gene: 7. Germline V CDR1 and CDR2: KGHSH, LQKENI. The CDR3 length is 14 residues. The CDR3 protein is CASSNTRDSYEQYF. The CDR3 region has the DNA TGTGCCAGCTCAAATACTCGGGACAGCTACGAGCAGTACTTC.

The chain uses TRBV6-5 and TRBJ2-1; TRBD1 matches at 9 bases. Trimming removed 5 bases from V and 8 bases from J; junction bases left unmatched: 10. The CDR3 totals 15 residues. CDR1 is MNHEY, CDR2 SVGAGI, per germline. CDR3 sequence reads: CASSTSGTGSDEQFF. CDR3 DNA sequence: TGTGCCAGCAGTACGTCCGGGACAGGGAGCGATGAGCAGTTCTTC.

This clone appeared once. This chain links TRBV5-1 with TRBJ2-3; D is undetermined. This CDR3 contains 15 residues. V was clipped by 0 bases and J by 0 bases, with 8 bases between them. Germline CDR1 SGHRS, CDR2 YFSETQ. The CDR3 nucleotides are TGCGCCAGCAGCTTGGTAATGGGCAGCACAGATACGCAGTATTTT. It encodes CASSLVMGSTDTQYF.

V and J are TRBV6-5 and TRBJ2-3; 8 nucleotides match TRBD1. The length of the CDR3 is 15 residues. With V trimmed by 5 bases and J by 0 bases, 4 bases remained unmatched. CDR1 and CDR2 (germline): MNHEY, SVGAGI. The CDR3 here is CASSLTGDSTDTQYF. The CDR3 DNA reads as TGTGCCAGCAGTCTGACAGGGGATAGCACAGATACGCAGTATTTT.

This clone occurred a few times. In DNA form, the CDR3 reads TGCGCCAGCAGCTTGGGGCAGGCCTCCAATCAGCCCCAGCATTTT. It yields the protein CASSLGQASNQPQHF. V is TRBV5-1 and J is TRBJ1-5; D uncertain. The CDR3 is 15 residues long. Germline V gives CDR1 SGHRS, CDR2 YFSETQ. Deletions cut 0 bases from V and 3 bases from J, with 10 bases between.

The chain links TRBV7-9 to TRBJ2-6; D unclear. CDR3 length: 17 residues. Germline V CDR1 and CDR2: SEHNR, FQNEAQ (reference sequence). Trimming pared 6 bases from V and 1 base from J, leaving 16 bases between. As DNA, the CDR3 is TGTGCCAGCAGGGCACGTCCGCAGGCGTCTGGGGCCAACGTCCTGACTTTC. This sequence encodes CASRARPQASGANVLTF.

The chain employs TRBV5-1 and TRBJ1-4; TRBD1 agrees at 8 bases. This CDR3 is 15 amino acids long. The V gene's germline CDR1 is SGHRS and CDR2 YFSETQ. J gave up 5 bases and V 0 bases, and 3 bases lay outside the gene matches. CDR3 in DNA: TGCGCCAGCAGCTTGGTCGGGACAGGAAATGAAAAACTGTTTTTT. Residues: CASSLVGTGNEKLFF. The whole variable domain, remainder taken from reference TRBV5-1 and TRBJ1-4, is KAGVTQTPRYLIKTRGQQVTLSCSPISGHRSVSWYQQTPGQGLQFLFEYFSETQRNKGNFPGRFSGRQFSNSRSEMNVSTLELGDSALYLCASSLVGTGNEKLFFGSGTQLSVL.

The J gene is TRBJ1-4, the V gene TRBV4-1; D is unresolved. CDR1 is MGHRA and CDR2 is YSYEKL in the germline V gene. The CDR3 runs 13 residues. Trimming stripped 4 bases from V and 0 bases from J, with 3 bases between. CDR3 protein: CASSLTTNEKLFF. CDR3 sequence (DNA): TGCGCCAGCAGCCTAACAACTAATGAAAAACTGTTTTTT.

The chain is built from TRBV30 and TRBJ2-7, with D tentatively TRBD1 (5 bases). Germline CDR1 GTSNPN, CDR2 SVGIG (reference sequence). The CDR3 sequence is 13 residues long. Trimming took 6 bases from V and 2 from J, leaving 14 bases between them. CDR3 sequence (DNA): TGTGCCTGTAAAGACAGCCTTACCTACGAGCAGTACTTC. It specifies CACKDSLTYEQYF.

The rearrangement links TRBV6-1 to TRBJ1-2, with D hard to call. Trimming left V 0 bases short and J 6 bases short, with 11 bases between. The germline CDR1 and CDR2 sequences are MNHNS and SASEGT. This CDR3 is 14 amino acids long. This CDR3 reads CASSEASWEDGYTF. The CDR3 DNA follows: TGTGCCAGCAGTGAAGCTAGTTGGGAGGATGGCTACACCTTC.

This chain connects TRBV4-2 to TRBJ2-1; 9 bases agree with TRBD2. CDR3 size: 20 residues. Losses at the gene ends were 1 base for V and 0 bases for J; bases not matched to a gene: 13. The germline V gene encodes CDR1 LGHNA and CDR2 YNFKEQ. CDR3 sequence (DNA): TGTGCCAGCAGCCAAGGCTTGACTAGCGGAGCCGACAGCTCCTACAATGAGCAGTTCTTC. Translation gives CASSQGLTSGADSSYNEQFF.

The chain joins TRBV29-1 to TRBJ1-1, with D possibly TRBD1 on 5 matching bases. This CDR3 has 13 amino acids. Germline V gives CDR1 SQVTM, CDR2 ANQGSEA. V was shortened by 7 bases and J by 1 base, with 13 bases between the two germline ends. The CDR3 loop is CSARPGGNTEAFF. CDR3 nucleotides: TGCAGCGCCCGCCCGGGGGGGAACACTGAAGCTTTCTTT.

The CDR3 DNA sequence: TGTGCCAGCAGTGTTTCAGGGGGCGGAGACGAGCAGTACTTC. Amino acids: CASSVSGGGDEQYF. The V and J genes are TRBV6-4 and TRBJ2-7, with 8 bases identical to TRBD1. After removal of 4 bases from V and 5 bases from J, the junction contained 7 bases not matched to a gene. The CDR3 length is 14 residues. Per germline, CDR1 MRHNA and CDR2 SNTAGT.

The CDR3 sequence is CASNKQGGSSYEQYF. The CDR3 DNA is TGTGCCAGCAATAAACAGGGGGGAAGCTCCTACGAGCAGTACTTC. V and J are TRBV27 and TRBJ2-7; TRBD1 matches at 8 bases. After removal of 7 bases from V and 0 bases from J, the junction contained 8 bases not matched to a gene. The CDR3 is made up of 15 amino acids. Germline CDR1 MNHEY, CDR2 SMNVEV (reference sequence).

V and J are TRBV6-1 and TRBJ1-1, with D unclear. Trimming removed 3 bases at V and 6 bases at J, with 14 bases between. The CDR3 consists of 14 residues. The germline V gene has CDR1 MNHNS and CDR2 SASEGT. This CDR3 reads CASSDNPGEPEAFF. The CDR3 DNA follows: TGTGCCAGCAGTGATAACCCCGGGGAACCTGAAGCTTTCTTT.

The V and J genes are TRBV25-1 and TRBJ2-5, with D possibly TRBD2 on 6 matching bases. The CDR3 contains 12 residues. Germline V gene lookup returns CDR1 MGHDK and CDR2 SYGVNS. V dropped 5 bases and J dropped 5 bases, with 9 bases sitting between them. The CDR3 nucleotides read TGTGCCAGCAGTCGGGGGAGGGAGACCCAGTACTTC. Translation: CASSRGRETQYF.